This T cell receptor (beta chain) originates from a study of cytomegalovirus exposure and HLA in healthy donors. Findings of the study overall: Analyses of presence and absence presupposed an approximately uniform sequencing depth across donors. Later analysis identified a missense DCLRE1C variant that was linked to TCR beta V- and J-gene trimming.

The study ran its PCR with 60 Vbeta and 13 Jbeta primers. This table comes from immunoSEQ multiplex PCR, and its TCRdb copy is limited to in-frame clones, with some not included. The sample consists of roughly 88,000 clones, less than 85% of them appearing once. As concerns this clone: Its antigen is still unknown.

V was trimmed by 1 base and J by 0 bases, leaving 7 bases between them. This CDR3 has 15 residues. Germline values: CDR1 MGHRA, CDR2 YSYEKL. Donors showed nominal health when sampled, although they likely had unrecorded immune exposures. The clonotype comes from a man aged 30 to 45 in good health and CMV-seropositive. The rearrangement joins TRBV4-1 to TRBJ1-5; D ambiguous. The source material was PBMCs. The CDR3 loop reads CASSQVVGSNQPQHF. The CDR3 coding sequence is TGCGCCAGCAGCCAAGTCGTCGGTAGCAATCAGCCCCAGCATTTT.